The source of this TCR beta chain is a study of T cell responses to AZD1222 COVID-19 vaccine. Assay used: immunoSEQ multiplex PCR; TCRdb lists only in-frame clones, some missing. The data show 150,000 to 200,000 clones, 92% seen once. Germline-derived CDR1 and CDR2 are MNHEY and SMNVEV (reference sequence). The CDR3 is 14 residues long. Trimming removed 3 bases from V and 6 bases from J; junction bases left unmatched: 8. The chain links TRBV27 to TRBJ2-7; TRBD2 aligns across 7 bases. The material was peripheral blood, obtained on day 0 of AZD1222 vaccination. This sequence originates from an adult in good health. The CDR3 nucleotides read TGTGCCAGCAGTTTTCGGTCCCGGGAGGCCGAGCAGTACTTC. Its protein is CASSFRSREAEQYF.